This TCR beta chain appears in the sequencing data of a study of T cells in tuberculosis. Study in general: T cells were selected with CD1B tetramers loaded with glucose monomycolate.

No alpha-beta pairing information exists for these sequences. TCRdb's table, derived via immunoSEQ multiplex PCR, lists solely in-frame clones and lacks some. The repertoire holds approximately 59,000 clones, with about four fifths as singletons. Sorting used thawed, overnight-rested PBMC stained with anti-CD3, a viability dye and GMM-loaded CD1B tetramer. CD1B tetramers were loaded with Rhodococcus equi-derived C32 glucose monomycolate. Tetramer-sorted PBMC had been CD14 monocyte-depleted before freezing. Roughly 92,000 tetramer-negative cells were sorted from each donor. The TCR was taken from an adult woman with latent tuberculosis. The sequenced material came from CD1b-GMM tetramer-negative cells sorted from PBMCs.

The CDR3 here is CASAGATTDTQYF. CDR3 sequence (DNA): TGTGCCAGCGCAGGGGCCACCACAGATACGCAGTATTTT. The chain couples TRBV7-7 to TRBJ2-3; weak D call: TRBD1 (6 bases). The CDR3 totals 13 residues. Germline V gene data show CDR1 as SSHAT and CDR2 as FNYEAQ (reference sequence). V was trimmed by 8 bases and J by 2 bases, leaving 11 bases between them.